The 6 T cell receptor beta chains given below trace back to one sample, sequenced in a study of beta chain features in type 1 diabetes. Sequenced material consisted of expressed TCRB transcripts (all of the isolated RNA was reverse transcribed). Method: immunoSEQ multiplex PCR; TCRdb's copy keeps in-frame clones and lacks some. This sample has a few hundred thousand clones, with roughly 12% found just once. The source material was naive CD4+ T cells from blood. These receptors were collected from a man between 18 and 35 years old in good health.

V and J are TRBV7-9 and TRBJ2-7; D may be TRBD1 (6 bases). V was clipped by 1 base and J by 7 bases, with 14 bases between them. CDR1 and CDR2 (germline): SEHNR, FQNEAQ (reference sequence). CDR3 length: 14 residues. In DNA, the CDR3 is TGTGCCAGCAGCTTAGGGGGCAGGGGCAGAGAGCAGTACTTC. Translated: CASSLGGRGREQYF.

The J gene is TRBJ2-5, the V gene TRBV7-2, with 7 positions matching TRBD1. V shed 6 bases, J shed 7 bases, and the junction held 8 bases outside the gene matches. The CDR3 length is 13 residues. Per germline, CDR1 SGHTA and CDR2 FQGNSA. CDR3 DNA sequence: TGTGCCAGCAGGAGTACAGGGGTGGGGACCCAGTACTTC. Translation: CASRSTGVGTQYF.

This chain links TRBV9 with TRBJ2-1; D gene uncertain. Germline V lookup: CDR1 SGDLS, CDR2 YYNGEE. The CDR3 totals 15 residues. Deletions cut 9 bases from V and 2 bases from J, with 18 bases between. The CDR3 nucleotides read TGTGCCATCCAGCGTCTAAAATCCGCCTACAATGAGCAGTTCTTC. Its protein is CAIQRLKSAYNEQFF.

The genes are TRBV10-3 and TRBJ2-3; 12 bases fit TRBD2. Germline CDR1 reads ENHRY; CDR2 reads SYGVKD. The CDR3 runs to 14 residues. The V segment lost 4 bases and the J segment 6 bases; nucleotides outside the gene matches: 2. Written as DNA, the CDR3 is TGTGCCATCAGTGGAACTAGCGGGAGGGATACGCAGTATTTT. As protein: CAISGTSGRDTQYF.

This clone was seen more than once but under ten times. CDR3 protein: CASSPRGDTMNTEAFF. DNA of the CDR3: TGTGCCAGCAGCCCGAGAGGGGACACCATGAACACTGAAGCTTTCTTT. This rearrangement joins TRBV9 to TRBJ1-1; possible D gene TRBD1, 6 bases. The V end was cut by 4 bases, the J end by 0 bases, with 16 bases between. Germline-derived CDR1 and CDR2 are SGDLS and YYNGEE. The length of the CDR3 is 16 residues.

This clone has just a few counts. This chain joins TRBV2 and TRBJ2-1, with D maybe TRBD1 (6 bases). The CDR3 totals 13 residues. V lost 7 bases and J 5 bases, leaving 12 bases between the germline ends. Germline V gene lookup returns CDR1 SNHLY and CDR2 FYNNEI. The CDR3 protein is CASNRDIDNEQFF. The DNA for the CDR3 is TGTGCCAGCAACCGGGACATAGACAATGAGCAGTTCTTC. Full variable domain (missing parts from reference TRBV2 and TRBJ2-1): EPEVTQTPSHQVTQMGQEVILRCVPISNHLYFYWYRQILGQKVEFLVSFYNNEISEKSEIFDDQFSVERPDGSNFTLKIRSTKLEDSAMYFCASNRDIDNEQFFGPGTRLTVL.